The clone carrying this T cell receptor (beta chain) has more than one count but fewer than ten. The data were taken from a study of OX40 agonist ivuxolimab in advanced cancers. Repertoires were generated with immunoSEQ multiplex PCR, while TCRdb's copy carries only in-frame clones and drops some. The table has under 70,000 clones, around 85% seen once; the top ten hold more than 9.5%. The CDR3 runs 16 residues. The germline V and J ends were trimmed by 1 base and 8 bases, with 20 bases remaining between them. Germline V CDR1 and CDR2: SQVTM, ANQGSEA. Material: CD4+ or CD8+ T cells sorted from blood, obtained in a trial of the OX40 agonist ivuxolimab. V and J are TRBV29-1 and TRBJ1-4; D not certain. The clonotype comes from an adult with an advanced solid tumor such as melanoma, head and neck, liver or kidney cancer. The CDR3 DNA follows: TGCAGCGTTGAAGCGGTCCCAGATTCGCAGTCGGAAAAACTGTTTTTT. Translation gives CSVEAVPDSQSEKLFF.